These 30 T cell receptor beta chains were sequenced from one sample in a study of blood T cell repertoires in COVID-19. Here immunoSEQ multiplex PCR was the method, and the copy in TCRdb shows in-frame clones only, minus some. The table lists 100,000 to 150,000 clones, about 74% of them singletons. Sequencing input: peripheral blood. The receptors originated from an elderly man with COVID-19, enrolled during active disease.

This chain links TRBV27 with TRBJ2-5, with 7 positions matching TRBD1. V lost 3 bases to trimming and J lost 5 bases; unmatched junction nucleotides: 9. CDR3 length: 15 amino acids. CDR1 is MNHEY, CDR2 SMNVEV, per germline (reference sequence). CDR3 nucleotides: TGTGCCAGCAGTTTCTCCCGACAGGGCGCGGAGACCCAGTACTTC. It specifies CASSFSRQGAETQYF.

The chain has TRBV28 and TRBJ1-2, with 8 bases identical to TRBD1. V lost 8 bases and J lost 1; bases outside the gene matches: 12. Germline CDR1 is MDHEN and CDR2 is SYDVKM. The CDR3 is 16 residues long. In nucleotides, the CDR3 is TGTGCCAGCGGGCCGGGGCAGGGGGCCATTAACTATGGCTACACCTTC. This sequence encodes CASGPGQGAINYGYTF.

A few counts support this clone. The chain combines TRBV2 with TRBJ1-5; a possible D gene is TRBD1 (5 bases). This CDR3 spans 15 amino acids. Germline V lookup: CDR1 SNHLY, CDR2 FYNNEI. V dropped 5 bases and J dropped 1 base, with 12 bases sitting between them. The CDR3 here is CASSRGIGSNQPQHF. CDR3 coding DNA: TGTGCCAGCAGTAGGGGAATTGGGAGCAATCAGCCCCAGCATTTT.

This clone was recorded a few times. The rearrangement links TRBV7-9 to TRBJ1-1; 8 nucleotides match TRBD1. The germline V gene has CDR1 SEHNR and CDR2 FQNEAQ (reference sequence). J lost 1 base, V lost 2 bases, and 9 bases had no gene match. There are 17 residues in the CDR3. Here the CDR3 reads CASSLPDLQGENTEAFF. The DNA for the CDR3 is TGTGCCAGCAGCTTACCCGATTTACAGGGGGAGAACACTGAAGCTTTCTTT.

This clone was seen once. This rearrangement joins TRBV3-1 (or the pseudogene TRBV3-2) to TRBJ2-7; 8 bases agree with TRBD1. V shed 0 bases and J 5 bases; nucleotides not matched to a gene: 6. CDR3 length equals 15 residues. The germline V gene encodes CDR1 LGHDT and CDR2 YNNKEL (reference sequence). The CDR3 DNA follows: TGTGCCAGCAGCCAAGAGTTGACAGGGGCCCACGAGCAGTACTTC. Protein sequence: CASSQELTGAHEQYF.

The chain carries TRBV28 and TRBJ1-6, with 7 positions matching TRBD1. Germline trimming cut 8 bases from V and 7 bases from J; bases unmatched to any gene: 8. CDR1 and CDR2 from the germline V gene are MDHEN and SYDVKM. This CDR3 has 14 residues. CDR3 nucleotides: TGTGCCAGCCGACAGGGAGGCTCGAATTCACCCCTCCACTTT. This encodes CASRQGGSNSPLHF.

The chain couples TRBV7-2 to TRBJ2-1; 12 positions match TRBD1. The V gene end was trimmed by 5 bases and the J gene end by 12 bases; junction bases not matched to a gene: 8. The CDR3 spans 14 residues. Germline V gene lookup returns CDR1 SGHTA and CDR2 FQGNSA. This CDR3 is CASSPGQGAGGQFF. Written as DNA, the CDR3 is TGTGCCAGCAGCCCGGGACAGGGGGCAGGCGGGCAGTTCTTC.

V gene TRBV29-1 combines with J gene TRBJ2-1, with 8 positions matching TRBD2. This CDR3 contains 14 residues. V dropped 3 bases and J dropped 2; count of bases not matched to a gene: 3. CDR1 and CDR2 (germline): SQVTM, ANQGSEA. The CDR3 loop reads CSVEGGRTYNEQFF. The CDR3 nucleotides read TGCAGCGTTGAGGGCGGGAGGACCTACAATGAGCAGTTCTTC.

This chain connects TRBV2 to TRBJ1-4; maybe TRBD1 (6 bases). The germline V gene encodes CDR1 SNHLY and CDR2 FYNNEI. The CDR3 is made up of 16 amino acids. The V end lost 7 bases, the J end lost 5 bases, and 20 bases lay between the germline ends. Here the CDR3 DNA reads TGTGCCAGCATCGATGATCGACTGGACAGCAATGAAAAACTGTTTTTT. Residues: CASIDDRLDSNEKLFF.

The V call is TRBV7-3, the J call TRBJ2-5; maybe TRBD1 (6 bases). The CDR3 is 13 amino acids. The germline V gene encodes CDR1 SGHTA and CDR2 FQGTGA. The V end was cut by 5 bases, the J end by 2 bases, with 9 bases between. The CDR3 DNA follows: TGTGCCAGCAGCACCGACAGGCAAGAGACCCAGTACTTC. This codes for CASSTDRQETQYF.

The V and J genes are TRBV19 and TRBJ2-3; 11 nucleotides line up with TRBD2. Germline values: CDR1 LNHDA, CDR2 SQIVND (reference sequence). This CDR3 contains 17 residues. The trim removed 3 bases at V and 3 bases at J, leaving 8 bases unmatched. The CDR3: CASSIAVAGGPTDTQYF. CDR3 in DNA: TGTGCCAGTAGTATCGCGGTAGCGGGAGGGCCTACAGATACGCAGTATTTT.

The chain combines TRBV19 with TRBJ2-2, with 9 bases identical to TRBD1. The germline gives CDR1 LNHDA, CDR2 SQIVND (reference sequence). CDR3 length: 15 amino acids. The V segment lost 8 bases and the J segment 4 bases; nucleotides outside the gene matches: 8. DNA for the CDR3: TGTGCCAGTGAAGACGGGACAGGGCGCACCGGGGAGCTGTTTTTT. This codes for CASEDGTGRTGELFF.

The V call is TRBV4-1, the J call TRBJ2-7; 7 bases line up with TRBD1. The CDR3 contains 15 residues. Germline-derived CDR1 and CDR2 are MGHRA and YSYEKL. The V segment lost 4 bases and the J segment 1 base; nucleotides outside the gene matches: 7. The CDR3 nucleotides read TGCGCCAGCAGCCGGGACAGAGCTTCTTCCTACGAGCAGTACTTC. The encoded protein is CASSRDRASSYEQYF.

V gene TRBV27 combines with J gene TRBJ2-1; 7 bases map to TRBD1. The CDR3 is made up of 13 amino acids. Germline CDR1 is MNHEY and CDR2 is SMNVEV (reference sequence). The J segment lost 9 bases and the V segment lost 6 bases, leaving 8 bases of the junction unmatched. The CDR3 sequence is CASSPWNRGEQFF. The CDR3 region has the DNA TGTGCCAGCAGCCCTTGGAACAGGGGTGAGCAGTTCTTC.

About this clone itself: Other DNA sequences in this specimen translate into the identical CDR3. This CDR3 reads CASGTESNQPQHF. CDR3 bases: TGTGCCAGCGGGACAGAAAGCAATCAGCCCCAGCATTTT. The chain is built from TRBV2 and TRBJ1-5; 7 positions match TRBD1. V lost 8 bases and J lost 1; bases outside the gene matches: 2. Germline CDR1 reads SNHLY; CDR2 reads FYNNEI. CDR3 size: 13 residues.

The chain uses TRBV28 and TRBJ1-4; maybe TRBD1 (6 bases). Between the trimmed V and J ends, which lost 5 bases and 2 bases, there was a span of 12 bases. Looked up from germline, CDR1 is MDHEN and CDR2 is SYDVKM. CDR3 length equals 15 residues. Written as DNA, the CDR3 is TGTGCCAGCAGTCTCGGGACATTCACTAATGAAAAACTGTTTTTT. It yields the protein CASSLGTFTNEKLFF.

The chain is built from TRBV18 and TRBJ1-4; maybe TRBD1 (5 bases). V lost 6 bases and J 2 bases, leaving 10 bases between the germline ends. The CDR3 totals 14 residues. Germline V gene lookup returns CDR1 KGHSH and CDR2 LQKENI. Here the CDR3 reads CASSGGYTNEKLFF. The DNA of the CDR3 is TGTGCCAGCTCCGGGGGTTATACTAATGAAAAACTGTTTTTT.

This chain joins TRBV5-8 and TRBJ2-5; no clear D. Looked up from germline, CDR1 is SGHTS and CDR2 is YDEGEE. Trimming took off 4 bases at V and 5 bases at J, with 15 bases between the two ends. This CDR3 region has 14 residues. The CDR3 region is CASSPPRPRETQYF. CDR3 DNA: TGTGCCAGCAGCCCTCCTCGCCCTCGGGAGACCCAGTACTTC.

This clone was seen a few times. The chain uses TRBV9 and TRBJ2-7; unclear D gene. The CDR3 contains 14 residues. Trimming took 0 bases from V and 3 from J, leaving 10 bases between them. Germline CDR1 reads SGDLS; CDR2 reads YYNGEE. CDR3 nucleotide sequence: TGTGCCAGCAGCGTAGAACAGCAGAGCTACGAGCAGTACTTC. Its protein is CASSVEQQSYEQYF. The whole variable domain, remainder taken from reference TRBV9 and TRBJ2-7, is DSGVTQTPKHLITATGQRVTLRCSPRSGDLSVYWYQQSLDQGLQFLIQYYNGEERAKGNILERFSAQQFPDLHSELNLSSLELGDSALYFCASSVEQQSYEQYFGPGTRLTVT.

This clone has a handful of counts. The chain recombines TRBV4-3 with TRBJ1-4, with a tentative D call TRBD1 (5 bases). This CDR3 has 15 amino acids. Germline V gives CDR1 LGHNA, CDR2 YSLEER. Trimming stripped 1 base from V and 7 bases from J, with 13 bases between. The CDR3 spells CASSQGWGVGEKLFF. For the CDR3, the DNA is TGCGCCAGCAGCCAAGGGTGGGGGGTAGGTGAAAAACTGTTTTTT.

The V gene is TRBV5-4, the J gene TRBJ2-5; 7 positions match TRBD2. V dropped 4 bases and J dropped 3; count of bases not matched to a gene: 3. In germline, CDR1 is SGHNT, CDR2 YYREEE (reference sequence). This CDR3 is 13 amino acids long. The CDR3: CASSPGTKETQYF. The CDR3 DNA reads TGTGCCAGCAGCCCGGGGACTAAAGAGACCCAGTACTTC.

The chain links TRBV2 to TRBJ1-1, with 8 bases matching TRBD1. Germline V gives CDR1 SNHLY, CDR2 FYNNEI. CDR3 length: 13 amino acids. V was clipped by 5 bases and J by 4 bases; unmatched bases: 3. CDR3 sequence: CASSKTGGTEAFF. CDR3 nucleotides: TGTGCCAGCAGTAAAACAGGGGGCACTGAAGCTTTCTTT.

This chain connects TRBV2 to TRBJ1-5; tentatively, D is TRBD1 (6 bases). CDR1 is SNHLY and CDR2 is FYNNEI in the germline V gene. The CDR3 extends over 14 amino acids. Trimming left V 8 bases short and J 4 bases short, with 15 bases between. In DNA form, the CDR3 reads TGTGCCAGCTCTAGGACAGTGGGGAATCAGCCCCAGCATTTT. It translates to CASSRTVGNQPQHF.

V is TRBV9 and J is TRBJ2-7, with 8 bases identical to TRBD2. V lost 3 bases, J lost 3 bases, and 5 bases stayed unmatched. CDR3 size: 14 residues. Germline CDR1 and CDR2: SGDLS and YYNGEE. The CDR3 coding sequence is TGTGCCAGCAGCGCGGGACTAGTCGGCTACGAGCAGTACTTC. It specifies CASSAGLVGYEQYF.

The rearrangement joins TRBV30 to TRBJ2-5; D perhaps matches TRBD2 (5 bases). V was trimmed by 7 bases and J by 4 bases, leaving 19 bases between them. The length of the CDR3 is 14 residues. Germline assignment: CDR1 GTSNPN and CDR2 SVGIG (reference sequence). CDR3 region: CASTDFGMIETQYF. CDR3 sequence (DNA): TGTGCCTCCACCGACTTCGGGATGATAGAGACCCAGTACTTC.

The chain recombines TRBV7-3 with TRBJ2-6; no clear D. CDR1 SGHTA and CDR2 FQGTGA come from the germline V gene. Trimming left V 2 bases short and J 2 bases short, with 10 bases between. The CDR3 sequence is 16 residues long. CDR3 loop: CASSLLPRAGANVLTF. CDR3 in DNA: TGTGCCAGCAGCTTACTTCCGAGAGCTGGGGCCAACGTCCTGACTTTC.

The gene calls are TRBV20-1 and TRBJ2-5; unclear D gene. The CDR3 consists of 11 residues. Trimming removed 5 bases from V and 4 bases from J, with 8 bases in between. Looked up from germline, CDR1 is DFQATT and CDR2 is SNEGSKA (reference sequence). The CDR3 region has the DNA TGCAGTGCTTACCGCAGAGAGACCCAGTACTTC. Its protein is CSAYRRETQYF.

There are a few counts of this clone. V and J are TRBV27 and TRBJ1-4; D perhaps matches TRBD1 (5 bases). Germline CDR1 MNHEY, CDR2 SMNVEV (reference sequence). The CDR3 totals 13 residues. V gave up 5 bases and J gave up 8 bases, with 12 bases separating them. Here the CDR3 reads CASSRQIREKLFF. DNA for the CDR3: TGTGCCAGCAGTCGACAGATACGGGAAAAACTGTTTTTT.

This chain connects TRBV6-5 to TRBJ2-5; the match to TRBD1 covers 7 bases. CDR3 length equals 14 residues. CDR1 and CDR2 from the germline V gene are MNHEY and SVGAGI. V was pared by 7 bases and J by 6 bases, with 11 bases of the junction left unmatched. The CDR3 loop is CASTPGQDGKTQYF. The CDR3 region has the DNA TGTGCCAGCACGCCTGGACAGGATGGGAAGACCCAGTACTTC.

The sample holds a few counts of this clone. The V gene is TRBV5-4, the J gene TRBJ2-7; 7 nucleotides agree with TRBD2. The CDR3 loop spans 16 amino acids. Germline V CDR1 and CDR2: SGHNT, YYREEE (reference sequence). With 4 bases clipped from V and 0 bases from J, the junction kept 10 bases outside the gene matches. The CDR3 loop reads CASSLHRGVSSYEQYF. For the CDR3, the DNA is TGTGCCAGCAGCCTCCACCGGGGGGTAAGCTCCTACGAGCAGTACTTC.